The 28 T cell receptor beta chains reported below all come from one sample, sequenced in a study of blood T cells in healthy people across ages. Primers used in a second PCR of about 7 to 11 cycles were a sample-barcoded 5' primer and a J-beta primer mix. TCRdb re-derived calls from the 5' RACE reads in MiXCR, one entry per CDR3 protein. Among hundreds of thousands of distinct CDR3 sequences listed, 58% were seen once. Sequencing was done on a sample of blood. The receptors originated from a man aged 60 to 75 in good health.

J is TRBJ1-6 and V is TRBV25-1; no reliable D call. The CDR3 has 14 amino acids. Germline V gene sequence: CDR1 MGHDK, CDR2 SYGVNS. Trimming took off 11 bases at V and 0 bases at J, with 11 bases between the two ends. The DNA for the CDR3 is TGTGCCTCAACAGCGAGCTCCTATAATTCACCCCTCCACTTT. Amino acids: CASTASSYNSPLHF. The full variable domain, rest sourced from reference TRBV25-1 and TRBJ1-6, is EADIYQTPRYLVIGTGKKITLECSQTMGHDKMYWYQQDPGMELHLIHYSYGVNSTEKGDLSSESTVSRIRTEHFPLTLESARPSHTSQYLCASTASSYNSPLHFGNGTRLTVT.

A few counts support this clonotype. The rearrangement uses TRBV6-6 and TRBJ1-1; the match to TRBD1 covers 9 bases. This CDR3 contains 14 residues. CDR1 is MNHNY and CDR2 is SVGAGI in the germline V gene (reference sequence). J was trimmed by 1 base and V by 6 bases; bases with no gene match: 3. CDR3 sequence reads: CASREDRGNTEAFF. The CDR3 nucleotides read TGTGCCAGCAGGGAGGACAGGGGGAACACTGAAGCTTTCTTT.

The chain joins TRBV29-1 to TRBJ2-7; D is perhaps TRBD1 or TRBD2 (5 bases each). Germline-derived CDR1 and CDR2 are SQVTM and ANQGSEA. The CDR3 has 11 amino acids. CDR3 in DNA: TGCGGCGGGTCAGGGACCCACGAGCAGTACTTC. Encoded protein: CGGSGTHEQYF.

J is TRBJ2-4 and V is TRBV28; the D gene is possibly TRBD1 (5 bases). The CDR3 sequence is 17 residues long. The V gene lost 5 bases and the J gene lost 0 bases, with 17 bases spanning the gap. The germline V gene has CDR1 MDHEN and CDR2 SYDVKM. Here the CDR3 reads CASSRSVGRGAKNIQYF. The CDR3 region has the DNA TGTGCCAGCAGTCGATCGGTGGGGCGTGGAGCCAAAAACATTCAGTACTTC.

The chain combines TRBV18 with TRBJ2-7, with D uncertain. The germline V and J ends were trimmed by 2 bases and 0 bases, with 14 bases remaining between them. The germline gives CDR1 KGHSH, CDR2 LQKENI. This CDR3 is built from 16 residues. The CDR3 protein is CASSPSSPQSSYEQYF. CDR3 sequence (DNA): TGTGCCAGCTCACCAAGTTCCCCCCAAAGCTCCTACGAGCAGTACTTC.

This clonotype was counted a single time. This sequence may be a read error, since a much larger clone differs from it by one base. The chain employs TRBV2 and TRBJ2-7, with 9 bases fitting TRBD2. The tail of the sequence fits TRBJ2-5 better, so the J call may be wrong. The length of the CDR3 is 15 residues. Germline V gene lookup returns CDR1 SNHLY and CDR2 FYNNEI. CDR3 amino acids: CTSSEAPGLAETQYF. CDR3 coding DNA: TGTACCAGCAGTGAGGCCCCGGGACTAGCAGAGACCCAGTACTTC.

The rearrangement uses TRBV18 and TRBJ2-1; no reliable D call. The germline V gene has CDR1 KGHSH and CDR2 LQKENI. The CDR3 spans 13 residues. With 2 bases removed from V and 4 bases from J, the gap between germline ends came to 6 bases. CDR3 amino acids: CASSPEQYNEQFF. CDR3 nucleotide sequence: TGTGCCAGCTCACCAGAGCAGTACAATGAGCAGTTCTTC. The complete variable domain, with remaining parts taken from reference TRBV18 and TRBJ2-1, reads NAGVMQNPRHLVRRRGQEARLRCSPMKGHSHVYWYRQLPEEGLKFMVYLQKENIIDESGMPKERFSAEFPKEGPSILRIQQVVRGDSAAYFCASSPEQYNEQFFGPGTRLTVL.

The sample holds one count of this clonotype. This chain's CDR3 is CSVDPGPGYTF. The CDR3 nucleotides are TGCAGCGTTGACCCAGGACCCGGTTACACCTTC. V gene TRBV29-1 combines with J gene TRBJ1-2; D is undetermined. V dropped 3 bases and J dropped 11 bases, with 13 bases sitting between them. From germline, CDR1 is SQVTM and CDR2 ANQGSEA. The CDR3 totals 11 residues.

J is TRBJ1-4 and V is TRBV7-9; D uncertain. V was clipped by 1 base and J by 7 bases, with 13 bases between them. The germline V gene encodes CDR1 SEHNR and CDR2 FQNEAQ (reference sequence). The CDR3 has 15 residues. CDR3 DNA: TGTGCCAGCAGCTTAGGCGGTAGCGGAGGTGAAAAACTGTTTTTT. This encodes CASSLGGSGGEKLFF.

The chain combines TRBV25-1 with TRBJ2-5; TRBD1 agrees at 7 bases. V shed 5 bases and J 1 base; nucleotides not matched to a gene: 16. The CDR3 covers 18 residues. CDR1 is MGHDK, CDR2 SYGVNS, per germline. CDR3 sequence (DNA): TGTGCCAGCAGTCCCCAGGGGGTCTTCATCGGGGCCCAAGAGACCCAGTACTTC. It specifies CASSPQGVFIGAQETQYF.

A note on this clonotype: The junction and the germline gene differ at one end; a read error may be behind it. This chain links TRBV6-1 with TRBJ2-1, with 8 bases that match TRBD2. There are 16 residues in the CDR3. The germline V gene encodes CDR1 MNHNS and CDR2 SASEGT. The CDR3 loop is CASSALAESSYNERFF. CDR3 bases: TGTGCCAGCAGTGCACTAGCGGAGAGCTCCTACAATGAGCGGTTCTTC.

This clonotype turned up a few times. This sequence joins TRBV9 and TRBJ1-2, with a weak D call TRBD1 (5 bases). This CDR3 has 13 residues. Germline-derived CDR1 and CDR2 are SGDLS and YYNGEE. V was cut by 0 bases and J by 6 bases, with 9 bases left in between. The CDR3, as DNA: TGTGCCAGCAGCGTAGACGGGGCGGATGGCTACACCTTC. Its translation is CASSVDGADGYTF.

This chain uses TRBV11-2 with TRBJ2-1; TRBD2 aligns across 15 bases. This CDR3 comprises 16 residues. Trimming took 3 bases from V and 7 from J; bases not matched to a gene: 4. CDR1 and CDR2 from the germline V gene are SGHAT and FQNNGV. The CDR3 DNA follows: TGTGCCAGCAGCTTGGGACTAGCGGGGGGAGTTAATGAGCAGTTCTTC. Encoded protein: CASSLGLAGGVNEQFF.

This clonotype was counted a single time. The chain couples TRBV2 to TRBJ1-4; 7 bases align to TRBD1. V lost 1 base and J lost 3; bases outside the gene matches: 2. The CDR3 length is 15 residues. CDR1 and CDR2 from the germline V gene are SNHLY and FYNNEI. The CDR3 nucleotides are TGTGCCAGCAGTGAAGACAGGGGATCTAATGAAAAACTGTTTTTT. Amino acid sequence: CASSEDRGSNEKLFF.

V and J are TRBV7-2 and TRBJ1-4; D is unclear. The CDR3 contains 15 residues. Trimming took 1 base from V and 6 from J, leaving 12 bases between them. The germline CDR1 and CDR2 sequences are SGHTA and FQGNSA. CDR3 residues: CASSLDSGVHEKLFF. DNA for the CDR3: TGTGCCAGCAGCTTAGACTCAGGTGTTCATGAAAAACTGTTTTTT.

The V gene is TRBV24-1, the J gene TRBJ2-3; D is undetermined. Trimming left V 6 bases short and J 4 bases short, with 4 bases between. The germline gives CDR1 KGHDR, CDR2 SFDVKD. CDR3 length: 11 amino acids. The CDR3 loop is CATSIADTQYF. CDR3 bases: TGTGCCACCAGTATAGCAGATACGCAGTATTTT.

The chain uses TRBV10-3 and TRBJ2-1; the D gene is possibly TRBD2 (6 bases). Germline loops: CDR1 ENHRY, CDR2 SYGVKD. The CDR3 consists of 16 residues. V lost 7 bases and J lost 1, with 17 bases in between. For the CDR3, the DNA is TGTGCCATCAAGGGAGGCGGGAACCTATCCTACAATGAGCAGTTCTTC. Amino acids: CAIKGGGNLSYNEQFF.

In this sample, this clonotype turned up a few times. V gene TRBV3-1 combines with J gene TRBJ2-5; 8 bases are shared with TRBD1. J gave up 4 bases and V 4 bases, and 8 bases lay outside the gene matches. This CDR3 contains 15 residues. Germline values: CDR1 LGHDT, CDR2 YNNKEL (reference sequence). The CDR3 coding sequence is TGTGCCAGCAGCCCCGGGACAGGAAGGGGAGAGACCCAGTACTTC. Translation gives CASSPGTGRGETQYF.

This chain uses TRBV9 with TRBJ2-1; no clear D. Germline-derived CDR1 and CDR2 are SGDLS and YYNGEE. CDR3 length equals 13 residues. V lost 3 bases, J lost 4 bases, and 8 bases lay in between. CDR3 residues: CASSGSGYNEQFF. The CDR3 nucleotides read TGTGCCAGCAGCGGTTCCGGTTACAATGAGCAGTTCTTC.

The chain uses TRBV5-1 and TRBJ2-5; D is perhaps TRBD2 (5 bases). The CDR3 runs 13 residues. The germline V gene encodes CDR1 SGHRS and CDR2 YFSETQ. Trimming left V 2 bases short and J 5 bases short, with 10 bases between. Written as DNA, the CDR3 is TGCGCCAGCAGCTTACGGGATGAGGAGACCCAGTACTTC. Translation gives CASSLRDEETQYF.

This clonotype showed up just once. The V gene is TRBV20-1, the J gene TRBJ2-3; 10 nucleotides agree with TRBD2. The V segment lost 6 bases and the J segment 0 bases; nucleotides outside the gene matches: 9. There are 16 residues in the CDR3. Per the germline V gene, CDR1 is DFQATT and CDR2 is SNEGSKA (reference sequence). The CDR3 loop reads CSASGGTSVSTDTQYF. In nucleotides, the CDR3 is TGCAGTGCGAGTGGCGGGACTAGCGTTAGCACAGATACGCAGTATTTT.

The chain is built from TRBV6-5 and TRBJ2-7; D not certain. The V gene lost 7 bases and the J gene lost 6 bases, with 13 bases spanning the gap. Germline-derived CDR1 and CDR2 are MNHEY and SVGAGI. The CDR3 loop spans 12 amino acids. Here the CDR3 DNA reads TGTGCCAGCACCTCTACAACCCTCGAGCAGTACTTC. This encodes CASTSTTLEQYF.

The V and J genes are TRBV18 and TRBJ1-2; possible D gene TRBD1, 5 bases. The CDR3 is 15 residues long. Trimming stripped 3 bases from V and 2 bases from J, with 13 bases between. CDR1 is KGHSH, CDR2 LQKENI, per germline. The CDR3 DNA follows: TGTGCCAGCTCACCCCTCGGCAGGGAAAACTATGGCTACACCTTC. It yields the protein CASSPLGRENYGYTF.

The V call is TRBV4-1, the J call TRBJ2-6; 7 nucleotides agree with TRBD1. CDR3 length equals 17 residues. Trimming took 1 base from V and 0 from J; bases not matched to a gene: 3. Germline loops: CDR1 MGHRA, CDR2 YSYEKL. As DNA, the CDR3 is TGCGCCAGCAGCCAAGGAAACAGGGGCTCTGGGGCCAACGTCCTGACTTTC. This encodes CASSQGNRGSGANVLTF.

The chain couples TRBV5-6 to TRBJ1-6; D not certain. The CDR3 is 13 amino acids. Trimming pared 3 bases from V and 13 bases from J, leaving 14 bases between. Germline V lookup: CDR1 SGHDT, CDR2 YYEEEE. The CDR3 nucleotides are TGTGCCAGCAGCTCGCGTGCGGGGAATCCCCTCCACTTT. Amino acids: CASSSRAGNPLHF.

The rearrangement joins TRBV6-1 to TRBJ1-5; D might be TRBD1 (6 bases). Germline V gene lookup returns CDR1 MNHNS and CDR2 SASEGT. V lost 2 bases to trimming and J lost 4 bases, with 15 bases between them. This CDR3 spans 16 amino acids. CDR3 nucleotide sequence: TGTGCCAGCAGTGAAAATACAGGGATCGGGAATCAGCCCCAGCATTTT. This sequence encodes CASSENTGIGNQPQHF.

This clonotype was observed a handful of times. The V and J genes are TRBV6-1 and TRBJ1-6; D uncertain. The CDR3 runs to 14 residues. The V gene's germline CDR1 is MNHNS and CDR2 SASEGT. Trimming took 5 bases from V and 8 from J, leaving 13 bases between them. The CDR3 sequence is CASSLRPEDSPLHF. As DNA, the CDR3 is TGTGCCAGCAGTTTGAGACCAGAGGATTCACCCCTCCACTTT.

V and J are TRBV11-2 and TRBJ2-3; 10 bases are a match to TRBD2. The CDR3 runs to 17 residues. Germline V CDR1 and CDR2: SGHAT, FQNNGV. V dropped 1 base and J dropped 2; count of bases not matched to a gene: 6. In DNA, the CDR3 is TGTGCCAGCAGCTTAGGCCCCCTAGCGGGGGCCACAGATACGCAGTATTTT. Protein product: CASSLGPLAGATDTQYF.